Below are 13 T cell receptor beta chains sequenced from a single sample in a study of response to subunit inactivated influenza vaccine. Using its own MiXCR run on the RT-PCR reads, TCRdb lists one record per CDR3 protein. The table lists 650,000 to 850,000 distinct CDR3 sequences, around 13% of them singletons. The source was PBMCs from blood, collected 14 to 15 days before vaccination. Receptors were obtained from a man between 45 and 60 years old who received an inactivated influenza vaccine.

Points on this clonotype: This sequence may be a read error, since a much larger clone differs from it by one base. The rearrangement joins TRBV20-1 to TRBJ1-1; 7 positions match TRBD1. Per the germline V gene, CDR1 is DFQATT and CDR2 is SNEGSKA (reference sequence). This CDR3 has 17 amino acids. The CDR3 bases are TGCTGTGCTAGAGATCTGAGGGGGCGAGGAGGGAGTACTGAAGCTTTCTTT. Translating it yields CCARDLRGRGGSTEAFF.

This clonotype was detected only a few times. The chain links TRBV3-1 to TRBJ2-1, with D perhaps matching TRBD2 (5 bases). The V end lost 4 bases, the J end lost 8 bases, and 18 bases lay between the germline ends. Germline CDR1 and CDR2: LGHDT and YNNKEL (reference sequence). This CDR3 has 15 amino acids. The CDR3 region has the DNA TGTGCCAGCAGCCCAGATGGGGTAGGAGGCGATGAGCAGTTCTTC. This encodes CASSPDGVGGDEQFF.

The chain is built from TRBV19 and TRBJ2-1, with D possibly TRBD2 on 6 matching bases. This CDR3 comprises 17 residues. CDR1 is LNHDA and CDR2 is SQIVND in the germline V gene (reference sequence). V lost 1 base and J lost 4, with 17 bases in between. CDR3 amino acids: CASSIGLRAGLYNEQFF. The CDR3 DNA reads TGTGCCAGTAGTATAGGATTGCGAGCGGGTCTATACAATGAGCAGTTCTTC.

This clonotype occurred a few times. V is TRBV29-1 and J is TRBJ2-7; D may be TRBD1 (6 bases). This CDR3 has 14 amino acids. V shed 6 bases and J shed 3 bases, with 18 bases lying between them. The germline V gene has CDR1 SQVTM and CDR2 ANQGSEA. CDR3 sequence (DNA): TGCAGCGTGGGCCAACAGGGTTCCCTCTACGAGCAGTACTTC. Translating it yields CSVGQQGSLYEQYF.

V gene TRBV6-1 combines with J gene TRBJ2-1; D gene ambiguous. Trimming took 6 bases from V and 4 from J, leaving 7 bases between them. Germline V lookup: CDR1 MNHNS, CDR2 SASEGT. The CDR3 length is 12 residues. CDR3 nucleotide sequence: TGTGCCAGCAGGGACCCTTACAATGAGCAGTTCTTC. Protein sequence: CASRDPYNEQFF.

This clonotype was seen at least ten times. This rearrangement joins TRBV6-1 to TRBJ1-2; the D gene is possibly TRBD1 (5 bases). V dropped 5 bases and J dropped 4 bases, with 17 bases sitting between them. This CDR3 region has 15 residues. The germline V gene has CDR1 MNHNS and CDR2 SASEGT. The CDR3 coding sequence is TGTGCCAGCAGTATCCGGGACCTGGGCGGCTATGGCTACACCTTC. Encoded protein: CASSIRDLGGYGYTF.

This chain connects TRBV5-1 to TRBJ2-3; D may be TRBD1 or TRBD2 (5 bases each). Germline CDR1 SGHRS, CDR2 YFSETQ. The CDR3 covers 14 residues. V was shortened by 0 bases and J by 2 bases, with 7 bases between the two germline ends. As DNA, the CDR3 is TGCGCCAGCAGCTTGGAAGGGACCACAGATACGCAGTATTTT. Its protein product is CASSLEGTTDTQYF.

This clonotype has a count of ten or more. V gene TRBV12-3 or TRBV12-4 combines with J gene TRBJ2-1, with D hard to call. This CDR3 comprises 16 residues. V dropped 6 bases and J dropped 0 bases, with 15 bases sitting between them. This CDR3 reads CASRPVGVPSYNEQFF. In DNA, the CDR3 is TGTGCCAGCAGACCCGTCGGAGTGCCCTCCTACAATGAGCAGTTCTTC.

Ten or more counts support this clonotype. The chain carries TRBV29-1 and TRBJ2-4, with a tentative D call TRBD1 (6 bases). The CDR3 contains 13 residues. V lost 6 bases and J lost 4, with 13 bases in between. Germline V lookup: CDR1 SQVTM, CDR2 ANQGSEA. CDR3 bases: TGCAGCGTCTCTGGGGGCGATAAAAACATTCAGTACTTC. It specifies CSVSGGDKNIQYF.

This clonotype occurred a few times. This rearrangement joins TRBV4-2 to TRBJ2-1; D not resolved. The V and J ends lost 2 bases and 5 bases respectively, with 10 bases between them. The CDR3 length is 14 residues. CDR1 and CDR2 (germline): LGHNA, YNFKEQ. The CDR3: CASSQPWAHNEQFF. CDR3 DNA sequence: TGTGCCAGCAGCCAACCCTGGGCCCACAATGAGCAGTTCTTC.

This clonotype has more than one count but fewer than ten. V usage is TRBV29-1 and J usage is TRBJ2-7; D unclear. The germline V and J ends were trimmed by 6 bases and 5 bases, with 8 bases remaining between them. The CDR3 extends over 10 amino acids. The germline gives CDR1 SQVTM, CDR2 ANQGSEA. The CDR3 DNA reads as TGCAGCGTCGCGAATGACGAGCAGTACTTC. Protein sequence: CSVANDEQYF.

This clonotype occurred once. The J gene is TRBJ2-5, the V gene TRBV28; no clear D. CDR3 size: 14 residues. Germline V gene lookup returns CDR1 MDHEN and CDR2 SYDVKM. The V and J ends lost 5 bases and 7 bases respectively, with 17 bases between them. The CDR3 sequence: CASSLPGPDATQYF. Written as DNA, the CDR3 is TGTGCCAGCAGTCTCCCGGGTCCCGACGCGACCCAGTACTTC.

This clonotype was seen more than once but under ten times. This rearrangement joins TRBV7-9 to TRBJ2-3; D perhaps matches TRBD2 (6 bases). The V end was cut by 2 bases, the J end by 11 bases, with 20 bases between. The germline gives CDR1 SEHNR, CDR2 FQNEAQ (reference sequence). The CDR3 spans 15 residues. The CDR3 loop is CASSLFGLAPGEQYF. The DNA of the CDR3 is TGTGCCAGCAGCTTATTTGGCCTAGCGCCTGGTGAGCAGTATTTT.